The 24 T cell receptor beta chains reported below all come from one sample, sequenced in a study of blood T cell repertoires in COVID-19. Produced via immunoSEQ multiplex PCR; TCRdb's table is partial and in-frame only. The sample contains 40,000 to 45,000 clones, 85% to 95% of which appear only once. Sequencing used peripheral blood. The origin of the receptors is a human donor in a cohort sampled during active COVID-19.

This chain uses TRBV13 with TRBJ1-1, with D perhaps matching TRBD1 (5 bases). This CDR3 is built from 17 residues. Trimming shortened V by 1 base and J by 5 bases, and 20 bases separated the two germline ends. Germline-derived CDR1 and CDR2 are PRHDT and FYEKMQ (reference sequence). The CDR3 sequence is CASSLVGGTGWRTEAFF. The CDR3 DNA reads TGTGCCAGCAGCTTAGTGGGGGGAACGGGGTGGAGAACTGAAGCTTTCTTT.

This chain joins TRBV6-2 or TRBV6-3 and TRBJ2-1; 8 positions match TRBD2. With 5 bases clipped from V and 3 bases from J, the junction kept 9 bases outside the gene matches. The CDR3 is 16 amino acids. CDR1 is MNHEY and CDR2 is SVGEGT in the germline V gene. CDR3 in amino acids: CASSKSGSLFYNEQFF. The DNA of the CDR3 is TGTGCCAGCAGTAAAAGCGGGAGTCTATTCTACAATGAGCAGTTCTTC.

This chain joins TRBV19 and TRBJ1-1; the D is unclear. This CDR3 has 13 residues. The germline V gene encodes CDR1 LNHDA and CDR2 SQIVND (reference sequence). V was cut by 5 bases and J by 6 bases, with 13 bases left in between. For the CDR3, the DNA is TGTGCCAGTAGTTCTTCCAGCGCTCCTGAAGCTTTCTTT. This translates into CASSSSSAPEAFF.

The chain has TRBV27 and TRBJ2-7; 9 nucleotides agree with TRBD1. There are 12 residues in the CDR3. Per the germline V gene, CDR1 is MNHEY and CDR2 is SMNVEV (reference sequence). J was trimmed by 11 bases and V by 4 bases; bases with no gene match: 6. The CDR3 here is CASSSLRTGEYF. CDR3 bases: TGTGCCAGCAGTTCCCTCAGGACAGGGGAGTACTTC.

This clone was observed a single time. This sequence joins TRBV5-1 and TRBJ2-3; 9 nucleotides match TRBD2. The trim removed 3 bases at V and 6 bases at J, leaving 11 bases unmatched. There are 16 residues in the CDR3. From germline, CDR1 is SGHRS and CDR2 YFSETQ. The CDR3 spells CASSSTLLAGRDTQYF. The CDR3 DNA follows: TGCGCCAGCAGCTCGACCCTCCTAGCGGGACGCGATACGCAGTATTTT.

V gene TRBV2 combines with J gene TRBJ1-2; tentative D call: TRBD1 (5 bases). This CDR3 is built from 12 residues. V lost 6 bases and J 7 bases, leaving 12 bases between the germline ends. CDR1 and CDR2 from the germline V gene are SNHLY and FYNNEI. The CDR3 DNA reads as TGTGCCAGCAGGGGGGGAGGGTTTGGCTACACCTTC. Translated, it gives CASRGGGFGYTF.

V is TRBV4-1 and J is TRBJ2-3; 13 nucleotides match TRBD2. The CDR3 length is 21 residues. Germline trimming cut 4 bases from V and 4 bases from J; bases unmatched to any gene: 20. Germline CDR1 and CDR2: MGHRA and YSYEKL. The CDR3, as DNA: TGCGCCAGCAGCCCACTTAGACTAGCGGGGGGCCCTCCGACGGGCGCAGATACGCAGTATTTT. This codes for CASSPLRLAGGPPTGADTQYF.

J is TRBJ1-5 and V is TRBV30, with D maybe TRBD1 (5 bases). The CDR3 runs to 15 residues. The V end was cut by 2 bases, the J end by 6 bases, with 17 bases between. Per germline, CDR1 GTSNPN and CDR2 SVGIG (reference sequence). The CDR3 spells CAWSIGQGTVQPQHF. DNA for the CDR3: TGTGCCTGGAGTATAGGGCAGGGAACGGTTCAGCCCCAGCATTTT.

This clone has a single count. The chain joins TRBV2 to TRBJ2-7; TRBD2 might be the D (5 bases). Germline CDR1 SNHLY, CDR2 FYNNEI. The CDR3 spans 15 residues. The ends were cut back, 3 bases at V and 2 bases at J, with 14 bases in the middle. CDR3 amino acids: CASSDVGDLTYEQYF. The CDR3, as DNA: TGTGCCAGCAGTGATGTCGGGGATCTAACCTACGAGCAGTACTTC.

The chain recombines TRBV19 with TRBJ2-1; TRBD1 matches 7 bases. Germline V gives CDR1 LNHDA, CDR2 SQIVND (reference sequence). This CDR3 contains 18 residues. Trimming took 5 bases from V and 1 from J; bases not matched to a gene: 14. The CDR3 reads CASSLRLQGRGSYNEQFF. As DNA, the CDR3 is TGTGCCAGTAGTCTCCGTCTACAGGGCAGGGGGTCCTACAATGAGCAGTTCTTC.

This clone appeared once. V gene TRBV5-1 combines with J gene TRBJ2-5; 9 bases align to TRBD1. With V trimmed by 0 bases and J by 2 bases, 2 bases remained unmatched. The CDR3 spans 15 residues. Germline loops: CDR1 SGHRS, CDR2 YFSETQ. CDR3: CASSLGTGAQETQYF. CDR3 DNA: TGCGCCAGCAGCTTGGGGACAGGGGCGCAAGAGACCCAGTACTTC.

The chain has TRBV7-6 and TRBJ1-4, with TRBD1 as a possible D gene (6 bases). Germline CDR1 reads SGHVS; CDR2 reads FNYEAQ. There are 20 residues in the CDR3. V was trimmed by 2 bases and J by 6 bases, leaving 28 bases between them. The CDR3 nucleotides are TGTGCCAGCAGCTTAAGCGGGGTGAGGGACCTCAGGGGAACGGATGAAAAACTGTTTTTT. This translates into CASSLSGVRDLRGTDEKLFF. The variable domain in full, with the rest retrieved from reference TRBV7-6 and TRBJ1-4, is GAGVSQSPRYKVTKRGQDVALRCDPISGHVSLYWYRQALGQGPEFLTYFNYEAQQDKSGLPNDRFSAERPEGSISTLTIQRTEQRDSAMYRCASSLSGVRDLRGTDEKLFFGSGTQLSVL.

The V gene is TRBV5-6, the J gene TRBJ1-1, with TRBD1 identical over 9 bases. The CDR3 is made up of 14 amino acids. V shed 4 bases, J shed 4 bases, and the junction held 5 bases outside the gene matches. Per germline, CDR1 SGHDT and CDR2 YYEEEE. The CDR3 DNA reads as TGTGCCAGCAGCATACAGGGGGCTGGCACTGAAGCTTTCTTT. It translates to CASSIQGAGTEAFF.

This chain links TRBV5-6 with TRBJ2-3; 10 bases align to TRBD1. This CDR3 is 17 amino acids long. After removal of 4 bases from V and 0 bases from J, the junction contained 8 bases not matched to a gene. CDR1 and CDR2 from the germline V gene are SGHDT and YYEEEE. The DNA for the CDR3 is TGTGCCAGCAGCCAATTAGACAGGGGGCGAAGCACAGATACGCAGTATTTT. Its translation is CASSQLDRGRSTDTQYF. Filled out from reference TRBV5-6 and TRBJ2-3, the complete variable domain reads DAGVTQSPTHLIKTRGQQVTLRCSPKSGHDTVSWYQQALGQGPQFIFQYYEEEERQRGNFPDRFSGHQFPNYSSELNVNALLLGDSALYLCASSQLDRGRSTDTQYFGPGTRLTVL.

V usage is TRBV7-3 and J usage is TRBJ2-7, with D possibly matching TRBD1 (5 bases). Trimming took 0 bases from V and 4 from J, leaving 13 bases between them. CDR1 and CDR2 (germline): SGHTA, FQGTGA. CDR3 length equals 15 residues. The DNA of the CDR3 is TGTGCCAGCAGCTTAACCAACGGACATTTTTACGAGCAGTACTTC. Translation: CASSLTNGHFYEQYF.

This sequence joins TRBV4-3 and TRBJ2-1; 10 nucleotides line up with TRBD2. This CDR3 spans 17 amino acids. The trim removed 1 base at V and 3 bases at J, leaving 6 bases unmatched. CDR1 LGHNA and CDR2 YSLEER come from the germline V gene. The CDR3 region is CASSQASGGALYNEQFF. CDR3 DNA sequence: TGCGCCAGCAGCCAAGCAAGCGGGGGGGCCCTCTACAATGAGCAGTTCTTC.

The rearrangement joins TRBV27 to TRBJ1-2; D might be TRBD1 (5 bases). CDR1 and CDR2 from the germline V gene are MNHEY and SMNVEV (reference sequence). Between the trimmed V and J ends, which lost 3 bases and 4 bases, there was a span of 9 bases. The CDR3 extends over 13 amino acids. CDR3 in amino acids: CASSFGQGYGYTF. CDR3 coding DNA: TGTGCCAGCAGTTTTGGGCAGGGCTATGGCTACACCTTC.

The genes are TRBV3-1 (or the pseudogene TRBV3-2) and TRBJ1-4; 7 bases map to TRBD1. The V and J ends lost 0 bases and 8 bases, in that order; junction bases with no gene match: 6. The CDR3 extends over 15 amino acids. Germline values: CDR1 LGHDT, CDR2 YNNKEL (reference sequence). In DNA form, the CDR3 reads TGTGCCAGCAGCCAAGATTCCGGGACAGCCGAAAAACTGTTTTTT. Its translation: CASSQDSGTAEKLFF.

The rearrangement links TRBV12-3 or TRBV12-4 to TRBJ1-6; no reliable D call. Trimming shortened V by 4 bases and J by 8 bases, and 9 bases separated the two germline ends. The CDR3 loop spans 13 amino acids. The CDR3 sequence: CASSYGVDSPLHF. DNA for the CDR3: TGTGCCAGCAGTTACGGGGTGGATTCACCCCTCCACTTT.

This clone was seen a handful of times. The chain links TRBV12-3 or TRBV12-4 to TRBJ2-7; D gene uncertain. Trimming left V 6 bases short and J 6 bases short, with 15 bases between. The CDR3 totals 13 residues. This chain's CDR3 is CASSLGLSREQYF. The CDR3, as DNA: TGTGCCAGCAGCCTAGGTTTATCACGCGAGCAGTACTTC.

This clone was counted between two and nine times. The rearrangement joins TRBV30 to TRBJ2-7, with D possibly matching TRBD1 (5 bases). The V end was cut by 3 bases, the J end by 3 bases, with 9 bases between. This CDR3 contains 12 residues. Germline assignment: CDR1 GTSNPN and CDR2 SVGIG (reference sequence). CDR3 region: CAWSDSDYEQYF. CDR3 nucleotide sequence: TGTGCCTGGAGCGACAGTGACTACGAGCAGTACTTC.

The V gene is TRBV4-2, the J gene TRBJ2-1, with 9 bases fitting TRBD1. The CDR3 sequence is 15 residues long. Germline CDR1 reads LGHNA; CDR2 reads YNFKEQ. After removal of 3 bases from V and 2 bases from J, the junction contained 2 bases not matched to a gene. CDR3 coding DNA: TGTGCCAGCAGCCAGAACAGGGGGCCCTACAATGAGCAGTTCTTC. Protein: CASSQNRGPYNEQFF.

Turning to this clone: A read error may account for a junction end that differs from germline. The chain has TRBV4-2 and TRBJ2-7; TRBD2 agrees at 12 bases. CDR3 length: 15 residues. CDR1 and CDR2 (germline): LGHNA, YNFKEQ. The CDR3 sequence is CASSQEMASGGGFLF. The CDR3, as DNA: TGTGCCAGCAGCCAAGAAATGGCTAGCGGGGGGGGGTTCTTGTTC.

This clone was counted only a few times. In DNA, the CDR3 is TGTGCCAGCAGCCCAAAGAGGAACACTGAAGCTTTCTTT. This codes for CASSPKRNTEAFF. This chain connects TRBV14 to TRBJ1-1; D uncertain. Between the trimmed V and J ends, which lost 4 bases and 1 base, there was a span of 7 bases. This CDR3 region has 13 residues. The germline V gene has CDR1 SGHDN and CDR2 FVKESK.